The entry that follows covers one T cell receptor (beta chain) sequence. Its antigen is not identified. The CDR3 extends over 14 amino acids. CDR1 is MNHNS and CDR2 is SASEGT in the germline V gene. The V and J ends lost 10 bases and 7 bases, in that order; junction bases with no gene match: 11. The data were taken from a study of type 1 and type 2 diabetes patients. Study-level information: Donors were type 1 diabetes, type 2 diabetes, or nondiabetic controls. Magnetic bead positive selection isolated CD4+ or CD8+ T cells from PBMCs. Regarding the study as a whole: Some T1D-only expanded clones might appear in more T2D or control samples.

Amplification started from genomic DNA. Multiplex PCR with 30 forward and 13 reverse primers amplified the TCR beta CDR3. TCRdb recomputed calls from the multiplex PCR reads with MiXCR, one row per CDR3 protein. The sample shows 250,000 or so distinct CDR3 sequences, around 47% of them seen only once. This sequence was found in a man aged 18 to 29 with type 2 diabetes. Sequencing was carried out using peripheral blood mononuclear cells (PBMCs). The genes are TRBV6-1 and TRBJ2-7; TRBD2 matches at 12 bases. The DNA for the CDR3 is TGTGCCACCCGATCTAGCGGGGGGGTTCGGGAGCAGTACTTC. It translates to CATRSSGGVREQYF.